This T cell receptor beta chain appears in the sequencing data of a study of blood T cells in healthy people across ages. Remarks on this clonotype: Its target is unknown.

A sample-barcoded 5' primer and a J-beta primer mix were used in a second PCR of about 7 to 12 cycles. One entry per CDR3 protein results from TCRdb running MiXCR on the 5' RACE reads. This table has some 1.6 million distinct CDR3 sequences, roughly 30% appearing once. Study outcomes and limitations: The recorded TCR beta diversity per million T cells decreased in a roughly linear manner with age. In long-lived donors, naive CD4+ cell counts and diversity exceeded those of aged donors.

The TCR comes from a woman aged 30 to 39 in good health. Sequenced material: blood.

The CDR3 reads CATSRGQGHGYTF. The CDR3 nucleotides read TGTGCCACCAGCAGAGGGCAGGGCCATGGCTACACCTTC. This rearrangement joins TRBV15 to TRBJ1-2; maybe TRBD1 (5 bases). The length of the CDR3 is 13 residues. The V gene's germline CDR1 is LNHNV and CDR2 YYDKDF (reference sequence). Deletions cut 1 base from V and 6 bases from J, with 9 bases between. Together with reference TRBV15 and TRBJ1-2, the CDR3 gives the full variable domain: DAMVIQNPRYQVTQFGKPVTLSCSQTLNHNVMYWYQQKSSQAPKLLFHYYDKDFNNEADTPDNFQSRRPNTSFCFLDIRSPGLGDTAMYLCATSRGQGHGYTFGSGTRLTVV.